A selection of T cell receptor beta chains follows, all from one sample in a study of blood T cells in healthy people across ages. One entry per CDR3 protein results from TCRdb running MiXCR on the 5' RACE reads. The sample consists of roughly 1.5 million distinct CDR3 sequences, about 45% of them appearing once. Sequencing input: blood. The source is a woman between 18 and 29 years old in good health. Both conserved end residues are part of each CDR3. The D gene is left open where the match is weak. Clone size is given for some rows only: seen once, a few or many times, or a class if the clone is expanded.

v_call	d_call	j_call	clone_size	cdr3_aa	cdr3_nt
TRBV7-2	.	TRBJ2-1	few	CASSLTVGVTYNEQFF	TGTGCCAGCAGCTTAACCGTGGGGGTAACCTACAATGAGCAGTTCTTC
TRBV7-2	.	TRBJ2-1	.	CASSLESLNEQFF	TGTGCCAGCAGCTTAGAATCCCTCAATGAGCAGTTCTTC
TRBV20-1	.	TRBJ1-2	few	CSAGTGPSGYTF	TGCAGTGCTGGTACAGGGCCCAGTGGCTACACCTTC
TRBV5-1	.	TRBJ2-3	.	CASSLEETDTQYF	TGCGCCAGCAGCTTGGAGGAGACAGATACGCAGTATTTT
TRBV15	.	TRBJ1-1	.	CAIQRGSRGNTEAFF	TGTGCCATACAAAGGGGCAGCCGGGGAAACACTGAAGCTTTCTTT
TRBV12-3/TRBV12-4	.	TRBJ2-5	few	CASRKSQETQYF	TGTGCCAGCAGAAAAAGCCAAGAGACCCAGTACTTC
TRBV20-1	.	TRBJ1-5	.	CSASRGSRNQPQHF	TGCAGTGCTAGCCGGGGCAGCCGAAATCAGCCCCAGCATTTT
TRBV2	TRBD2	TRBJ2-4	.	CATIRTAGGRRGKNIQYF	TGTGCCACCATCCGCACAGCGGGAGGGCGCAGAGGCAAAAACATTCAGTACTTC
TRBV7-9	TRBD2	TRBJ2-7	.	CAGSPGTSGTSYEQYF	TGTGCCGGCAGCCCAGGGACTAGCGGAACCTCCTACGAGCAGTACTTC
TRBV12-3/TRBV12-4	.	TRBJ2-4	few	CASSLSPKNIQYF	TGTGCCAGCAGTCTTTCCCCCAAAAACATTCAGTACTTC
TRBV7-9	.	TRBJ1-2	few	CASSFPPGTPNYGYTF	TGTGCCAGCAGCTTCCCCCCCGGGACACCAAACTATGGCTACACCTTC
TRBV20-1	TRBD2	TRBJ2-1	.	CSARFSGRTYNEQFF	TGCAGTGCTAGATTTAGCGGGCGGACCTACAATGAGCAGTTCTTC
TRBV6-6	.	TRBJ1-2	.	CACSSQPGHGYTF	TGTGCCTGCAGTTCCCAACCCGGGCATGGCTACACCTTC
TRBV5-6	.	TRBJ2-5	.	CASSLEAGANNEQYF	TGTGCCAGCAGCTTGGAGGCGGGGGCTAACAATGAGCAGTACTTC
TRBV29-1	TRBD1	TRBJ1-2	.	CSVGDSSALYGYTF	TGCAGCGTTGGGGACAGCTCAGCTCTCTATGGCTACACCTTC
TRBV7-2	.	TRBJ1-1	.	CASRMGPNTEAFF	TGTGCCAGCAGAATGGGCCCTAACACTGAAGCTTTCTTT
TRBV7-2	.	TRBJ2-3	many	CASSLARADTQYF	TGTGCCAGCAGCTTAGCGCGGGCAGATACGCAGTATTTT
TRBV12-3/TRBV12-4	.	TRBJ1-1	.	CANRPGLQTRAFF	TGTGCCAACCGCCCCGGACTGCAAACGCGAGCTTTCTTT
TRBV29-1	TRBD2	TRBJ2-1	many	CSVVGLAGASYNEQFF	TGCAGCGTTGTGGGATTAGCGGGCGCTTCCTACAATGAGCAGTTCTTC
TRBV7-3	TRBD1	TRBJ2-1	.	CASSLRAGTGGIKSSYNEQFF	TGTGCCAGCAGCTTACGCGCCGGGACAGGGGGCATTAAGAGCTCCTACAATGAGCAGTTCTTC
TRBV6-5	.	TRBJ1-5	.	CASSRDGGDQRPQHF	TGTGCCAGCAGCCGGGACGGGGGAGATCAGCGGCCCCAGCATTTT
TRBV6-2/TRBV6-3	.	TRBJ1-2	few	CASNTGNYGYTF	TGTGCCAGCAACACAGGGAACTATGGCTACACCTTC
TRBV11-3	.	TRBJ2-2	.	CASSGLSGELFF	TGTGCCAGCAGCGGGTTATCCGGGGAGCTGTTTTTT
TRBV20-1	.	TRBJ2-3	few	CSALKGPGTDTQYF	TGCAGTGCCTTGAAGGGGCCGGGCACAGATACGCAGTATTTT
TRBV9	.	TRBJ2-5	.	CASSVGQTQYF	TGTGCCAGCAGCGTAGGCCAGACCCAGTACTTC
TRBV20-1	.	TRBJ1-2	.	CSASGQGKENYGYTF	TGCAGTGCTAGCGGGCAGGGGAAGGAAAACTATGGCTACACCTTC
TRBV18	TRBD1	TRBJ2-7	few	CASSFSGTGSSYEQYF	TGTGCCAGCTCCTTCAGCGGGACAGGGTCCTCCTACGAGCAGTACTTC
TRBV7-9	.	TRBJ2-7	.	CASSLGATDEQYF	TGTGCCAGCAGCTTAGGAGCCACCGACGAGCAGTACTTC
TRBV4-3	.	TRBJ2-7	few	CASSHYSRSYNEQYF	TGCGCCAGCAGCCATTATTCCCGTTCCTACAATGAGCAGTACTTC
TRBV5-1	.	TRBJ2-2	.	CASSVSRVVTGELFF	TGCGCCAGCAGCGTCAGCAGGGTAGTCACCGGGGAGCTGTTTTTT
TRBV30	.	TRBJ2-3	.	CAWTLPPDTQYF	TGTGCCTGGACCCTCCCGCCAGATACGCAGTATTTT
TRBV4-3	.	TRBJ2-1	few	CASSQLEFYNEQFF	TGCGCCAGCAGCCAACTAGAGTTCTACAATGAGCAGTTCTTC
TRBV6-2/TRBV6-3	TRBD1	TRBJ1-2	few	CASSTLDRGRSGYTF	TGTGCCAGCAGTACCCTGGACAGGGGGAGAAGTGGCTACACCTTC
TRBV7-2	.	TRBJ1-3	.	CASSLWGNTIYF	TGTGCCAGCAGCTTATGGGGAAACACCATATATTTT
TRBV4-3	.	TRBJ1-4	.	CASSQDTNPDSTREKLFF	TGCGCCAGCAGCCAAGATACAAATCCGGACTCCACGCGGGAAAAACTGTTTTTT
TRBV9	TRBD2	TRBJ2-1	.	CASSGSGLSYNEQFF	TGTGCCAGCAGCGGTAGCGGGCTCTCCTACAATGAGCAGTTCTTC
TRBV27	.	TRBJ1-5	.	CASTRGPNQPQHF	TGTGCCAGCACCCGGGGCCCAAATCAGCCCCAGCATTTT